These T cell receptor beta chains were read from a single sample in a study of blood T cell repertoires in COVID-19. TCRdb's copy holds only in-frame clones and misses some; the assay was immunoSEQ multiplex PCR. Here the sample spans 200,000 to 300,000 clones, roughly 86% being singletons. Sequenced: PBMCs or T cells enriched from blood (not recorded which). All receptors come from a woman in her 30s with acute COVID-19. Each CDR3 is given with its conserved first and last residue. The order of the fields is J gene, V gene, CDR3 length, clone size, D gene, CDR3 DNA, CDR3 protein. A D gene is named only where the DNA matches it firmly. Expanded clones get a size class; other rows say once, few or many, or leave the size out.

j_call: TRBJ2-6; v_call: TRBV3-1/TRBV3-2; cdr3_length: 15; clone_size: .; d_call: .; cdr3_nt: TGTGCCAGCAACCTACGGGGGGCCGGGGCCAACGTCCTGACTTTC; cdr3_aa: CASNLRGAGANVLTF
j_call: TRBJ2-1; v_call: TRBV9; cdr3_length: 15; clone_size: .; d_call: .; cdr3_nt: TGTGCCAGCAGCGTGGAGGGCGACCAACCCGATGAGCAGTTCTTC; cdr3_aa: CASSVEGDQPDEQFF
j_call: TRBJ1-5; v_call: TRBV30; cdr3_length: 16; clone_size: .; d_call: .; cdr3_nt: TGTGCCTGGAGTGTACATCGGGGAGAGGCTGGTCAGCCCCAGCATTTT; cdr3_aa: CAWSVHRGEAGQPQHF
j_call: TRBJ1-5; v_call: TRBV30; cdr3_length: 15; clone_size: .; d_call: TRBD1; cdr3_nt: TGTGCCTGGAGCGGCGGGACAGGGAAGGAGCAGCCCCAGCATTTT; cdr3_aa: CAWSGGTGKEQPQHF
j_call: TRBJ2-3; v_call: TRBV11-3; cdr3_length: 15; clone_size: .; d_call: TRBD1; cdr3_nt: TGTGCCAGCAGCACGGGACAGACCAACACAGATACGCAGTATTTT; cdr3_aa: CASSTGQTNTDTQYF
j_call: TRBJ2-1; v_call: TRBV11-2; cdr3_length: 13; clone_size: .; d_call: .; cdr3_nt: TGTGCCAGCTCCGGACAGATCTACAATGAGCAGTTCTTC; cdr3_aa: CASSGQIYNEQFF
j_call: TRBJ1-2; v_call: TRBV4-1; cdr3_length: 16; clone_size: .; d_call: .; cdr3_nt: TGCGCCAGCAGCCAAGGACAGTCGCTAACTAACTATGGCTACACCTTC; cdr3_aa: CASSQGQSLTNYGYTF
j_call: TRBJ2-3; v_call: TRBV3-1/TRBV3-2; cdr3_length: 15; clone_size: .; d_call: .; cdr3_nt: TGTGCCAGCAGCCAATTGACCCCCGGGGCAGATACGCAGTATTTT; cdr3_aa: CASSQLTPGADTQYF
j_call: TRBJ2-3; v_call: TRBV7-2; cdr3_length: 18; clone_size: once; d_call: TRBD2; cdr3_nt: TGTGCCAGCAGCCGTCCCCGGGGGGCGGGGGGAAGCACAGATACGCAGTATTTT; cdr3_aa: CASSRPRGAGGSTDTQYF
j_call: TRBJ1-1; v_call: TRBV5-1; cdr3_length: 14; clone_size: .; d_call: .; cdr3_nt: TGCGCCAGCAGCTTCGACAGCATGAACACTGAAGCTTTCTTT; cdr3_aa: CASSFDSMNTEAFF
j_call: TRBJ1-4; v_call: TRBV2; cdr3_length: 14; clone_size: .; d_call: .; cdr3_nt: TGTGCCAGCAGGGGGGACATACGGACTGAAAAACTGTTTTTT; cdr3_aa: CASRGDIRTEKLFF
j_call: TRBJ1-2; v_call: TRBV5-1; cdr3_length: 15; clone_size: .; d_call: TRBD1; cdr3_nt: TGCGCCAGCAGCTTGGGACCAGGGGGCGTGTATGGCTACACCTTC; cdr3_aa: CASSLGPGGVYGYTF
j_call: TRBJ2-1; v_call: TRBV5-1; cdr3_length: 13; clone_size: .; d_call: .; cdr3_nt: TGCGCCAGCAGCCAACCGAGCTACGATGAGCAGTTCTTC; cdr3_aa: CASSQPSYDEQFF
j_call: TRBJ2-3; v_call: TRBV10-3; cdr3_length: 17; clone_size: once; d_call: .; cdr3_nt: TGTGCCATCAGTGAAGGCTCGATAGCGAAACTCACAGATACGCAGTATTTT; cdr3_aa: CAISEGSIAKLTDTQYF
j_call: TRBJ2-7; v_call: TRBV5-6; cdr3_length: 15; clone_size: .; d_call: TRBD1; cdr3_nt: TGTGCCAGCATACCCCGACAGGGGAAGTCCTACGAGCAGTACTTC; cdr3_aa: CASIPRQGKSYEQYF
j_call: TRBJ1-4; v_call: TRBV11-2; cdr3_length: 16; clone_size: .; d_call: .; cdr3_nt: TGTGCCAGCAGCTTGGAAACCGGGATTTTGGGTGAAAAACTGTTTTTT; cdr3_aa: CASSLETGILGEKLFF
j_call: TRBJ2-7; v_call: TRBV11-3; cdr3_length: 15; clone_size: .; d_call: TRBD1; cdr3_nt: TGTGCCAGCAGCGCAAGCTGGACAGGGCCCTACGAGCAGTACTTC; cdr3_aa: CASSASWTGPYEQYF
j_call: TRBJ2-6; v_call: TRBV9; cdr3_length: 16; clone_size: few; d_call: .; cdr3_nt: TGTGCCAGCAGCCCCAGGGCAGTCACCGGGGCCAACGTCCTGACTTTC; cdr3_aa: CASSPRAVTGANVLTF
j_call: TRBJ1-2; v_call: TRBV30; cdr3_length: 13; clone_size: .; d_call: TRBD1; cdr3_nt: TGTGCCTGGAGTGACGACAGGGGGTATGGCTACACCTTC; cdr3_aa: CAWSDDRGYGYTF
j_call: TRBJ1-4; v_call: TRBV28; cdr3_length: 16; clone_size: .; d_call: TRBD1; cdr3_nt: TGTGCCAGCAGTTTACGCCCGCCGGGACAGTATGAAAAACTGTTTTTT; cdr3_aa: CASSLRPPGQYEKLFF
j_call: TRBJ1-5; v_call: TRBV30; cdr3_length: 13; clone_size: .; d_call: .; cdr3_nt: TGTGCCGGGGGGATCAGCGGCAATCAGCCCCAGCATTTT; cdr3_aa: CAGGISGNQPQHF
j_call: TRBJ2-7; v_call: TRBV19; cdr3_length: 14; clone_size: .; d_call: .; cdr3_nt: TGTGCCAGTAGAACCGGACAGAGCTCCTACGAGCAGTACTTC; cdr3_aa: CASRTGQSSYEQYF
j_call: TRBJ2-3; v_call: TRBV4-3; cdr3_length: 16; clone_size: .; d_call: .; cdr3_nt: TGCGCCAGCAGCCAAGAAGGAGCGTTTTTCACAGATACGCAGTATTTT; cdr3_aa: CASSQEGAFFTDTQYF
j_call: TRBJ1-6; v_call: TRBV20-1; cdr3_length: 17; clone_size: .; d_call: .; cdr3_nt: TGCAGTGCTAGTGAAACACGACCCTCAGGTCACGGTTCACCCCTCCACTTT; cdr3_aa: CSASETRPSGHGSPLHF
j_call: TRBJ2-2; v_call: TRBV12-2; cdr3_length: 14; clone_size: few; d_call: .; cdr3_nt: TGTGCAAGCCACAGACAAGGCAACACCGGGGAGCTGTTTTTT; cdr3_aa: CASHRQGNTGELFF
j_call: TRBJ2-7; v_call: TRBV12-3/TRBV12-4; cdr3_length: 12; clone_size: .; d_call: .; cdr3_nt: TGTGCCAGCAGTTTACAGGGGTACGAGCAGTACTTC; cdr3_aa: CASSLQGYEQYF
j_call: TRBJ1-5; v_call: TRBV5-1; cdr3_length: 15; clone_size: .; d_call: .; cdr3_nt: TGCGCCAGCAGCTTGGGGGACTATAGCAATCAGCCCCAGCATTTT; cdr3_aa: CASSLGDYSNQPQHF
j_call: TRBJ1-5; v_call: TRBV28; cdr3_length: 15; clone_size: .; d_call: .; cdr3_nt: TGTGCCAGCAGTTTGTCCCGGGGACTTTATCAGCCCCAGCATTTT; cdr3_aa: CASSLSRGLYQPQHF
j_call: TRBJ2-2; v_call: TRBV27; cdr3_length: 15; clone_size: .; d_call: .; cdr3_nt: TGTGCCAGCAGTTTAACAGGGCCCCTCACCGGGGAGCTGTTTTTT; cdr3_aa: CASSLTGPLTGELFF
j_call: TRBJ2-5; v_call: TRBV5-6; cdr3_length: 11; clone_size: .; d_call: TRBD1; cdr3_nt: TGTGCCAGCAGTTCTGGCGGGACAGGGAACTTC; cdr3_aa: CASSSGGTGNF
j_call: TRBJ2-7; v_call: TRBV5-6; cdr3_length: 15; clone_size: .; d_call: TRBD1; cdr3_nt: TGTGCCAGCAGCTTGATTCGTGACAGGGGCTACGAGCAGTACTTC; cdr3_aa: CASSLIRDRGYEQYF
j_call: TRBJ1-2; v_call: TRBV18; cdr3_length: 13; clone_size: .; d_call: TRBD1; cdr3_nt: TGTGCCAGCTCACCACAGGGGGCGATGGGCTACACCTTC; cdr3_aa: CASSPQGAMGYTF
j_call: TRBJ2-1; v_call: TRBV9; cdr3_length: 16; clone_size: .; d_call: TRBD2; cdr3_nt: TGTGCCAGCAGCGTGGGGGCTAGCGGGGATTACAATGAGCAGTTCTTC; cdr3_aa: CASSVGASGDYNEQFF
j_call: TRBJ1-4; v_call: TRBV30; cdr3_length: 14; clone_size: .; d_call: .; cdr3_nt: TGTGCCTGGAACGTCGGGATCCAAAATGAAAAACTGTTTTTT; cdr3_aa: CAWNVGIQNEKLFF
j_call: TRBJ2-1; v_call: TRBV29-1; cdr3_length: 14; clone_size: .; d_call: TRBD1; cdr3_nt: TGCAGCGCCGACGGGACAGCCTTCTACAATGAGCAGTTCTTC; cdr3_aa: CSADGTAFYNEQFF
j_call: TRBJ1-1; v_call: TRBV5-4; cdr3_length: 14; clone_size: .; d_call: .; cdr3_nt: TGTGCCAGCAGCTTGCAGGTTACGAACACTGAAGCTTTCTTT; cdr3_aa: CASSLQVTNTEAFF
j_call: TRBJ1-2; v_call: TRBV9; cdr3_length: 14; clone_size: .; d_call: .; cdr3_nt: TGTGCCAGCAGCGTAGGAGGAGATCACTATGGCTACACCTTC; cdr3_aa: CASSVGGDHYGYTF
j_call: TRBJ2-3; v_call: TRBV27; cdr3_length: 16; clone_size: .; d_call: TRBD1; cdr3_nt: TGTGCCAGCAGCCGCTACAGGGGTTCTAGCACAGATACGCAGTATTTT; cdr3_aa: CASSRYRGSSTDTQYF
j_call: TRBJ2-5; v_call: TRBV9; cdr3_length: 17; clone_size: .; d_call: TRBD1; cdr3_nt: TGTGCCAGCAGCGCCACTCGAGGGGGCAGACTCCAAGAGACCCAGTACTTC; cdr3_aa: CASSATRGGRLQETQYF
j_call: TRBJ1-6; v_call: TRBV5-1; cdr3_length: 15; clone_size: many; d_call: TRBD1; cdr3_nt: TGCGCCAGCAGCTTGGTCGGGACAGATAATTCACCCCTCCACTTT; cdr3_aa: CASSLVGTDNSPLHF
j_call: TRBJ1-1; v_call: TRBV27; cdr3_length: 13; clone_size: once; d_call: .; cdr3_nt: TGTGCCAGCAGTCCCGGCGGGGGGGGCGACGCTTTCTTT; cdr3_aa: CASSPGGGGDAFF
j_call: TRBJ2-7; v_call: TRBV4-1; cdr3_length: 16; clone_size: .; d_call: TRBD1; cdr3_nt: TGCGCCAGCAGCCAGTCCGGGGACAGGGGAGTCTACGAGCAGTACTTC; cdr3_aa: CASSQSGDRGVYEQYF
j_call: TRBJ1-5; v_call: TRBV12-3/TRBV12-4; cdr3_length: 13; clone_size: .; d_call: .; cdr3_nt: TGTGCCAGCACCCCAGGCAGGAATCAGCCCCAGCATTTT; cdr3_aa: CASTPGRNQPQHF
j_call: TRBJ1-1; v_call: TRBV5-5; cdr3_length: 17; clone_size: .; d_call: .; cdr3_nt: TGTGCCAGCAGCCCAGGAGGGTACTTACGAACCCGGACTGAAGCTTTCTTT; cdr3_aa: CASSPGGYLRTRTEAFF
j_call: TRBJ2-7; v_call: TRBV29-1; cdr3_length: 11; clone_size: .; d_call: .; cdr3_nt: TGCAGCGTTGATCTAGGGGGCGAGCAGTACTTC; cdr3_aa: CSVDLGGEQYF
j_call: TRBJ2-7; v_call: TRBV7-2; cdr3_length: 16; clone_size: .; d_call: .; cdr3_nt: TGTGCCAGCAGCTCTCTAAACCCTTTTGGCTCCTACGAGCAGTACTTC; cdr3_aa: CASSSLNPFGSYEQYF
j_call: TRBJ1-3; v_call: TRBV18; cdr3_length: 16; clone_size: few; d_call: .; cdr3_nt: TGTGCCAGCTCACCGAAGACAGGCCCTATTGAAAACACCATATATTTT; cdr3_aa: CASSPKTGPIENTIYF
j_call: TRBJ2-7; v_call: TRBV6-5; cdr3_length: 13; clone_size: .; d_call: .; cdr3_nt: TGTGCCAGCAGTTACTCGCAGGGTTACGAGCAGTACTTC; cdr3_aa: CASSYSQGYEQYF